These T cell receptor beta chains were read from a single sample in a study of cytomegalovirus exposure and HLA in healthy donors. TCRdb keeps only in-frame clones here, not all; method: immunoSEQ multiplex PCR. There are 200,000 to 250,000 clones in the sample; 75% to 85% occur only once, and roughly 2.6% lies in the top ten. The sample taken for sequencing was PBMCs. The receptors were sampled from a woman aged 55-70 years in good health and CMV-seropositive. Both conserved end residues are part of each CDR3. Each record gives: V gene, D gene, J gene, clone size, CDR3 DNA, CDR3 protein. D genes are given only for firm matches. Some rows have no size entry. The others give once, few or many, or a class for an expanded clone.

TRBV12-5,NA,TRBJ2-5,NA,TGTGCTAGTGGTTTGGGGACTTCCCAAGAGACCCAGTACTTC,CASGLGTSQETQYF
TRBV2,NA,TRBJ1-5,once,TGTGCCAGCAGTGAACTCTATAGCAATCAGCCCCAGCATTTT,CASSELYSNQPQHF
TRBV5-1,NA,TRBJ1-2,once,TGCGCCAGCAGCTTGAACAGGGCCAATGGCTACACCTTC,CASSLNRANGYTF
TRBV6-6,NA,TRBJ1-2,NA,TGTGCCAGCAGTTACTCAAGGCAGGGCTCTGGCTACACCTTC,CASSYSRQGSGYTF
TRBV19,NA,TRBJ2-7,NA,TGTGCCAGTAGTCATGTTGGAACAGGACGCTCCTACGAGCAGTACTTC,CASSHVGTGRSYEQYF
TRBV20-1,NA,TRBJ2-5,NA,TGCAGTGCTTATTTTCTCGAGACCCAGTACTTC,CSAYFLETQYF
TRBV6-6,TRBD1,TRBJ1-2,few,TGTGCCAGCAGTAGACTTGACAGGGTTCATCACTATGGCTACACCTTC,CASSRLDRVHHYGYTF
TRBV20-1,NA,TRBJ1-1,few,TGCAGCGGGGGTCGGGACACTGAAGCTTTCTTT,CSGGRDTEAFF
TRBV5-1,TRBD2,TRBJ2-4,few,TGCGCCAGCAGCTTGGGAGCGGGGGGGCTTTCGTACATTCAGTACTTC,CASSLGAGGLSYIQYF
TRBV2,TRBD1,TRBJ2-7,NA,TGTGCCAGCACCTGGGACAGCACCTACGAGCAGTACTTC,CASTWDSTYEQYF
TRBV7-9,NA,TRBJ1-5,NA,TGTGCCAGCAGCTTATCTTATAGCAATCAGCCCCAGCATTTT,CASSLSYSNQPQHF
TRBV28,TRBD1,TRBJ1-2,NA,TGTGCCACCCGGGACAGGGGTAACCGGTACTATGGCTACACCTTC,CATRDRGNRYYGYTF
TRBV6-5,TRBD1,TRBJ1-1,NA,TGTGCCAGCAGTTACTCGATCGGCATAGCAGGGGGTGAAGCTTTCTTT,CASSYSIGIAGGEAFF
TRBV7-9,NA,TRBJ1-5,NA,TGTGCCAGCAGCTTTTGGGGGGATAGCAATCAGCCCCAGCATTTT,CASSFWGDSNQPQHF
TRBV7-9,TRBD1,TRBJ1-2,NA,TGTGCCAGCGGCTGGGACAGGGGCAACTATGGCTACACCTTC,CASGWDRGNYGYTF
TRBV13,NA,TRBJ1-2,NA,TGTGCCAGCAGCCGCTTGGGGAGGCAGGCTGGCTACACCTTC,CASSRLGRQAGYTF
TRBV25-1,NA,TRBJ1-1,NA,TGTGCCAGCAGTGTACAGACCATGAACACTGAAGCTTTCTTT,CASSVQTMNTEAFF
TRBV7-2,TRBD1,TRBJ2-1,NA,TGTGCCAGCAGCGCCCGCCAGGGGGACTCCTACAATGAGCAGTTCTTC,CASSARQGDSYNEQFF
TRBV30,TRBD1,TRBJ1-1,NA,TGTGCCTGGAGTGTGGACAGGGGGGGGACTGAAGCTTTCTTT,CAWSVDRGGTEAFF
TRBV7-3,TRBD1,TRBJ2-1,NA,TGTGCCAGCAGCTTAGTTGGGACAGGGAATGAGCAGTTCTTC,CASSLVGTGNEQFF
TRBV5-1,TRBD1,TRBJ2-3,NA,TGCGCCAGCAGCTATGGACAGGGGGCAATAGATACGCAGTATTTT,CASSYGQGAIDTQYF
TRBV7-3,NA,TRBJ2-2,NA,TGTGCCAGCAGCTTTAAGGGGACCGGGGAGCTGTTTTTT,CASSFKGTGELFF
TRBV27,NA,TRBJ2-1,NA,TGTGCCAGCAGACCTCGGGACTCCGTTGTTGAGCAGTTCTTC,CASRPRDSVVEQFF
TRBV7-8,NA,TRBJ2-2,NA,TGTGCCAGCAGCCGGTTTAGGTTTCCGGGACAAGGGTTTCGTAAGAACACCGGGGAGCTGTTTTTT,CASSRFRFPGQGFRKNTGELFF
TRBV2,NA,TRBJ2-7,NA,TGTGCCAGTTCTTTCTTGGGGGGGCATGGCGAGCAGTACTTC,CASSFLGGHGEQYF
TRBV29-1,NA,TRBJ2-3,few,TGCAGCGTTGGGGGAGTCAGTACAGATACGCAGTATTTT,CSVGGVSTDTQYF
TRBV30,NA,TRBJ2-1,NA,TGTGCCTGGAGTTTCCGCAATGAGCAGTTCTTC,CAWSFRNEQFF
TRBV4-1,TRBD2,TRBJ2-2,NA,TGCGCCAGCAGCCAAGGGGGGGGACTAGCGGGCGACACCGGGGAGCTGTTTTTT,CASSQGGGLAGDTGELFF
TRBV28,TRBD1,TRBJ1-5,NA,TGTGCCAGCAGGACGTGGACAGGGGAACAACAGCCCCAGCATTTT,CASRTWTGEQQPQHF
TRBV6-5,NA,TRBJ1-4,NA,TGTGCCAGCAGTTACAGGGGCGAGGAAAAACTGTTTTTT,CASSYRGEEKLFF
TRBV5-1,TRBD1,TRBJ1-4,NA,TGCGCCAGCAGCCCGCAAATTCCGGGACAGGGGGCAACTAATGAAAAACTGTTTTTT,CASSPQIPGQGATNEKLFF
TRBV28,NA,TRBJ1-1,NA,TGTGCCAGCAGTTTTATCACTGAAGCTTTCTTT,CASSFITEAFF
TRBV7-2,TRBD1,TRBJ2-7,few,TGTGCCAGCAGCTTGACAGGGGCCGCCTACGAGCAGTACTTC,CASSLTGAAYEQYF
TRBV6-6,TRBD2,TRBJ2-7,NA,TGTGCCAGCAGATCCCTAGCGGGAGGCTACGAGCAGTACTTC,CASRSLAGGYEQYF
TRBV9,NA,TRBJ1-3,few,TGTGCCAGCAGCGAGGGGCTTTGGGGAAACACCATATATTTT,CASSEGLWGNTIYF
TRBV7-3,NA,TRBJ2-7,once,TGTGCCAGCAGCTTATCAGGCAGACCAAACACCTACGAGCAGTACTTC,CASSLSGRPNTYEQYF
TRBV6-5,NA,TRBJ1-2,NA,TGTGCCAGCAGTTACTCGGACAGTCTCTATGGCTACACCTTC,CASSYSDSLYGYTF